These 23 T cell receptor beta chains were all obtained from the same sample, sequenced in a study of T cell responses to AZD1222 COVID-19 vaccine. Sequenced by immunoSEQ multiplex PCR; TCRdb stores in-frame clones only, minus some. The sample records approximately 180,000 clones, 90% being singletons. Sequenced here: peripheral blood, sampled on day 0 of AZD1222 vaccination. The receptors stem from an adult in good health.

V gene TRBV6-2 or TRBV6-3 combines with J gene TRBJ2-3; TRBD2 matches at 11 bases. Germline V gene sequence: CDR1 MNHEY, CDR2 SVGEGT. Trimming at V came to 2 bases and at J to 3 bases, leaving 7 bases not matched to a gene. The CDR3 extends over 17 amino acids. In DNA form, the CDR3 reads TGTGCCAGCAGTTACGAGACTAGCGGGACACGAACAGATACGCAGTATTTT. This codes for CASSYETSGTRTDTQYF.

This rearrangement joins TRBV12-3 or TRBV12-4 to TRBJ2-7, with D perhaps matching TRBD1 (6 bases). This CDR3 has 12 amino acids. V shed 5 bases and J shed 3 bases, with 8 bases lying between them. CDR3 DNA sequence: TGTGCCAGCAGTAAGACAGGCTACGAGCAGTACTTC. Protein: CASSKTGYEQYF.

This chain connects TRBV14 to TRBJ1-1; TRBD1 might be the D (6 bases). The CDR3 covers 14 residues. V was shortened by 1 base and J by 4 bases, with 10 bases between the two germline ends. CDR1 and CDR2 (germline): SGHDN, FVKESK. The CDR3 loop reads CASSQVIGGTEAFF. For the CDR3, the DNA is TGTGCCAGCAGCCAAGTCATAGGGGGCACTGAAGCTTTCTTT.

Concerning this clone: At one boundary the junction diverges from the germline segment, which might be a read error. The rearrangement uses TRBV14 and TRBJ2-3; D might be TRBD2 (5 bases). Looked up from germline, CDR1 is SGHDN and CDR2 is FVKESK. This CDR3 spans 9 amino acids. CDR3 amino acids: CASSPRERF. The CDR3 coding sequence is TGTGCCAGCAGCCCGAGGGAGCGTTTT.

The J gene is TRBJ1-1, the V gene TRBV7-3; D call uncertain. The germline CDR1 and CDR2 sequences are SGHTA and FQGTGA. Trimming pared 3 bases from V and 3 bases from J, leaving 8 bases between. This CDR3 has 13 amino acids. The CDR3 DNA reads as TGTGCCAGCAGCTTCGCTGGAGACACTGAAGCTTTCTTT. Protein product: CASSFAGDTEAFF.

The chain recombines TRBV7-9 with TRBJ2-7; 9 bases match TRBD1. The CDR3 is made up of 17 amino acids. V shed 2 bases and J 0 bases; nucleotides not matched to a gene: 8. Germline lookup yields CDR1 SEHNR and CDR2 FQNEAQ (reference sequence). CDR3 sequence reads: CASSLSGGTGSSYEQYF. CDR3 in DNA: TGTGCCAGCAGCTTAAGTGGCGGGACAGGGAGCTCCTACGAGCAGTACTTC.

The V and J genes are TRBV7-2 and TRBJ2-3, with 10 positions matching TRBD2. Germline assignment: CDR1 SGHTA and CDR2 FQGNSA. With V trimmed by 1 base and J by 3 bases, 13 bases remained unmatched. The CDR3 has 19 amino acids. In DNA form, the CDR3 reads TGTGCCAGCAGCTTAGGCCCTACTAGCGGGGTTTCTAGGACAGATACGCAGTATTTT. Translated: CASSLGPTSGVSRTDTQYF.

This chain joins TRBV5-6 and TRBJ1-6, with D possibly matching TRBD1 (6 bases). CDR3 length equals 16 residues. The germline V and J ends were trimmed by 0 bases and 8 bases, with 15 bases remaining between them. Germline CDR1 is SGHDT and CDR2 is YYEEEE. CDR3 DNA: TGTGCCAGCAGCTTGGCCTCAGGGGCCCTCCATTCACCCCTCCACTTT. Translated, it gives CASSLASGALHSPLHF.

The rearrangement joins TRBV27 to TRBJ2-7; D is perhaps TRBD1 (6 bases). Germline V gene data show CDR1 as MNHEY and CDR2 as SMNVEV (reference sequence). V dropped 10 bases and J dropped 3 bases, with 13 bases sitting between them. The length of the CDR3 is 12 residues. CDR3 sequence reads: CATGSQGYEQYF. The CDR3 coding sequence is TGTGCCACCGGTTCACAGGGCTACGAGCAGTACTTC.

This rearrangement joins TRBV18 to TRBJ2-5; 7 bases fit TRBD1. The V segment lost 3 bases and the J segment 2 bases; nucleotides outside the gene matches: 6. This CDR3 comprises 15 residues. The germline CDR1 and CDR2 sequences are KGHSH and LQKENI. The CDR3 loop is CASSPEKGAQETQYF. The CDR3 DNA follows: TGTGCCAGCTCACCCGAGAAGGGGGCTCAAGAGACCCAGTACTTC. Together with reference TRBV18 and TRBJ2-5, the CDR3 gives the full variable domain: NAGVMQNPRHLVRRRGQEARLRCSPMKGHSHVYWYRQLPEEGLKFMVYLQKENIIDESGMPKERFSAEFPKEGPSILRIQQVVRGDSAAYFCASSPEKGAQETQYFGPGTRLLVL.

This sequence joins TRBV7-7 and TRBJ2-7, with 7 bases aligning to TRBD2. CDR3 size: 12 residues. Losses at the gene ends were 5 bases for V and 7 bases for J; bases not matched to a gene: 5. Germline V gene sequence: CDR1 SSHAT, CDR2 FNYEAQ (reference sequence). The CDR3 reads CASSQFGGEQYF. The CDR3 bases are TGTGCCAGCAGCCAGTTCGGGGGGGAGCAGTACTTC.

This rearrangement joins TRBV24-1 to TRBJ2-5; tentative D call: TRBD1 (6 bases). Trimming stripped 3 bases from V and 7 bases from J, with 14 bases between. This CDR3 contains 14 residues. Per germline, CDR1 KGHDR and CDR2 SFDVKD. In DNA, the CDR3 is TGTGCCACCAGTGATATACAGGGCGATGGGACCCAGTACTTC. It yields the protein CATSDIQGDGTQYF.

This rearrangement joins TRBV18 to TRBJ2-7; D might be TRBD1 (6 bases). CDR3 size: 14 residues. V lost 2 bases and J 2 bases, leaving 10 bases between the germline ends. Germline V CDR1 and CDR2: KGHSH, LQKENI. CDR3 in DNA: TGTGCCAGCTCACCAGGACAGCCCACCTACGAGCAGTACTTC. This encodes CASSPGQPTYEQYF. The full variable domain, with the rest looked up from reference TRBV18 and TRBJ2-7, is NAGVMQNPRHLVRRRGQEARLRCSPMKGHSHVYWYRQLPEEGLKFMVYLQKENIIDESGMPKERFSAEFPKEGPSILRIQQVVRGDSAAYFCASSPGQPTYEQYFGPGTRLTVT.

The genes are TRBV19 and TRBJ2-7, with 7 positions matching TRBD1. With V trimmed by 3 bases and J by 5 bases, 10 bases remained unmatched. The V gene's germline CDR1 is LNHDA and CDR2 SQIVND (reference sequence). The CDR3 runs to 15 residues. CDR3 sequence reads: CASSMGRGRRNEQYF. In DNA form, the CDR3 reads TGTGCCAGTAGTATGGGAAGGGGGCGACGTAACGAGCAGTACTTC.

This sequence joins TRBV2 and TRBJ2-2; a weak D match, TRBD1 (7 bases). Germline assignment: CDR1 SNHLY and CDR2 FYNNEI. The CDR3 length is 15 residues. V was pared by 6 bases and J by 5 bases, with 16 bases between. CDR3 in amino acids: CASSLRQGGTGELFF. In DNA form, the CDR3 reads TGTGCCAGCAGCCTCCGACAGGGAGGTACCGGGGAGCTGTTTTTT.

V and J are TRBV29-1 and TRBJ1-4; no definite D call. V was pared by 5 bases and J by 0 bases, with 7 bases between. The CDR3 covers 13 residues. CDR1 is SQVTM, CDR2 ANQGSEA, per germline. CDR3 sequence reads: CSVRTATNEKLFF. The CDR3 DNA is TGCAGCGTTAGGACTGCAACTAATGAAAAACTGTTTTTT.

The rearrangement joins TRBV6-2 or TRBV6-3 to TRBJ2-3, with D possibly being TRBD1 or TRBD2 (6 bases each). The V end was cut by 5 bases, the J end by 0 bases, with 12 bases between. CDR3 length equals 15 residues. Germline V gene data show CDR1 as MNHEY and CDR2 as SVGEGT. CDR3 residues: CASSRPGASTDTQYF. The CDR3 coding sequence is TGTGCCAGCAGTCGTCCGGGGGCTAGCACAGATACGCAGTATTTT.

The rearrangement links TRBV18 to TRBJ1-1; 7 nucleotides agree with TRBD1. The CDR3 is 15 amino acids. CDR1 is KGHSH and CDR2 is LQKENI in the germline V gene. Trimming cost V 0 bases and J 2 bases; bases outside gene matches: 3. The CDR3 reads CASSPPTGINTEAFF. CDR3 coding DNA: TGTGCCAGCTCACCACCGACAGGGATCAACACTGAAGCTTTCTTT.

The chain couples TRBV6-6 to TRBJ2-7; D not resolved. Germline V CDR1 and CDR2: MNHNY, SVGAGI (reference sequence). V shed 6 bases and J shed 4 bases, with 19 bases lying between them. The CDR3 contains 15 residues. In nucleotides, the CDR3 is TGTGCCAGCAGGACGACCGCTTCCCTCCTTTACGAGCAGTACTTC. Its protein product is CASRTTASLLYEQYF.

The V gene is TRBV5-6, the J gene TRBJ2-7; D is uncertain. CDR1 SGHDT and CDR2 YYEEEE come from the germline V gene. This CDR3 has 13 residues. V lost 1 base and J 9 bases, leaving 14 bases between the germline ends. The CDR3 nucleotides read TGTGCCAGCAGCTTGACGACGGCCCGATGGCAGTACTTC. Translating it yields CASSLTTARWQYF.

The chain recombines TRBV12-3 or TRBV12-4 with TRBJ2-3; D ambiguous. With 5 bases removed from V and 2 bases from J, the gap between germline ends came to 5 bases. CDR3 length: 12 residues. The chain's CDR3 is CASSLPTDTQYF. The CDR3 DNA reads as TGTGCCAGCAGTCTTCCCACAGATACGCAGTATTTT.

The CDR3 is CASSPTRRDTEAFF. The CDR3 bases are TGCGCCAGCAGCCCAACTAGGAGGGACACTGAAGCTTTCTTT. The chain employs TRBV5-1 and TRBJ1-1; unclear D gene. V was pared by 4 bases and J by 3 bases, with 13 bases between. There are 14 residues in the CDR3. CDR1 is SGHRS and CDR2 is YFSETQ in the germline V gene.

The chain links TRBV6-1 to TRBJ1-5; D perhaps matches TRBD1 (5 bases). Germline V gene lookup returns CDR1 MNHNS and CDR2 SASEGT. The V gene lost 3 bases and the J gene lost 0 bases, with 6 bases spanning the gap. The CDR3 extends over 14 amino acids. In DNA form, the CDR3 reads TGTGCCAGCAGTGACAGGGATAGCAATCAGCCCCAGCATTTT. This sequence encodes CASSDRDSNQPQHF.